The T cell receptor (beta chain) described here comes from a study of blood T cell repertoires in COVID-19. Assay used: immunoSEQ multiplex PCR; TCRdb lists only in-frame clones, some missing. The table has over 250,000 clones, more than 75% seen once. The source is a man in his forties or fifties who had recovered from COVID-19. The specimen was peripheral blood.

Here the CDR3 DNA reads TGTGCCAGCAGCTTATATAGCGGAGAGAACGAGCAGTACTTC. Amino acid sequence: CASSLYSGENEQYF. The chain combines TRBV7-2 with TRBJ2-7; tentative D call: TRBD2 (6 bases). The germline V gene has CDR1 SGHTA and CDR2 FQGNSA. This CDR3 contains 14 residues. Trimming shortened V by 2 bases and J by 5 bases, and 13 bases separated the two germline ends.